These 8 T cell receptor beta chains came from one sample sequenced in a study of T cell responses to AZD1222 COVID-19 vaccine. Sequencing was performed with immunoSEQ multiplex PCR; in TCRdb, only in-frame clones are kept and a portion is missing. The sample lists 75,000 to 95,000 clones; 70% to 90% were seen once. This specimen was peripheral blood, taken on day 0 of AZD1222 vaccination. These receptors all come from an adult in good health.

V usage is TRBV5-1 and J usage is TRBJ2-6; a possible D gene is TRBD2 (5 bases). V was pared by 4 bases and J by 0 bases, with 8 bases between. This CDR3 region has 15 residues. Germline V lookup: CDR1 SGHRS, CDR2 YFSETQ. The CDR3 DNA reads as TGCGCCAGCAGCGCTGGAGGCTCTGGGGCCAACGTCCTGACTTTC. Protein: CASSAGGSGANVLTF.

This clone was observed a single time. V gene TRBV6-5 combines with J gene TRBJ1-1, with 8 bases aligning to TRBD1. The CDR3 runs 14 residues. V dropped 2 bases and J dropped 5; count of bases not matched to a gene: 4. CDR1 MNHEY and CDR2 SVGAGI come from the germline V gene. CDR3 sequence: CASSYQGAWTEAFF. The CDR3 DNA reads as TGTGCCAGCAGTTACCAGGGGGCGTGGACTGAAGCTTTCTTT.

This clone was recorded a few times. The CDR3 region is CASSVTWSQETQYF. DNA of the CDR3: TGTGCCAGCAGCGTTACCTGGTCGCAAGAGACCCAGTACTTC. The rearrangement joins TRBV9 to TRBJ2-5; D call uncertain. The CDR3 loop spans 14 amino acids. Per germline, CDR1 SGDLS and CDR2 YYNGEE. Trimming left V 2 bases short and J 2 bases short, with 10 bases between.

DNA for the CDR3: TGTGCCAGCAGTTACTCGGGAGGACAGAGGGAATATAGCAATCAGCCCCAGCATTTT. Translating gives CASSYSGGQREYSNQPQHF. This chain joins TRBV6-2 or TRBV6-3 and TRBJ1-5, with D possibly being TRBD1 (6 bases). CDR3 length: 19 amino acids. Trimming took 0 bases from V and 0 from J, leaving 18 bases between them. Looked up from germline, CDR1 is MNHEY and CDR2 is SVGEGT.

The chain uses TRBV9 and TRBJ2-5; the D gene is possibly TRBD2 (6 bases). This CDR3 is 15 amino acids long. CDR1 is SGDLS, CDR2 YYNGEE, per germline. Between the trimmed V and J ends, which lost 4 bases and 2 bases, there was a span of 15 bases. This CDR3 reads CASSYTFSGQETQYF. DNA for the CDR3: TGTGCCAGCAGCTACACCTTTAGCGGTCAAGAGACCCAGTACTTC.

The chain uses TRBV24-1 and TRBJ1-2; D not certain. The CDR3 has 11 residues. Germline V gene data show CDR1 as KGHDR and CDR2 as SFDVKD. V lost 4 bases to trimming and J lost 2 bases, with 1 base between them. The chain's CDR3 is CATSDNYGYTF. The CDR3 DNA reads as TGTGCCACCAGTGACAACTATGGCTACACCTTC.

V is TRBV2 and J is TRBJ2-7; D gene unclear. The CDR3 loop spans 12 amino acids. The V gene's germline CDR1 is SNHLY and CDR2 FYNNEI. Trimming removed 8 bases at V and 4 bases at J, with 12 bases between. The CDR3 reads CASSPGRYEQYF. CDR3 sequence (DNA): TGTGCCAGCTCGCCGGGTCGGTACGAGCAGTACTTC.

The chain carries TRBV2 and TRBJ2-7, with a weak D call TRBD1 (6 bases). The germline V and J ends were trimmed by 6 bases and 7 bases, with 19 bases remaining between them. CDR1 is SNHLY and CDR2 is FYNNEI in the germline V gene. This CDR3 is 14 amino acids long. The CDR3: CASSGGTRDLEQYF. The CDR3 bases are TGTGCCAGCAGCGGTGGGACACGAGACTTGGAGCAGTACTTC.